The sequence of this T cell receptor beta chain was determined in a study of response to subunit inactivated influenza vaccine. Study conclusions and caveats: With each seasonal influenza vaccination, the authors suggested, few new T cells are recruited.

Each CDR3 protein gets one entry after TCRdb re-called the RT-PCR reads with MiXCR. Of about 520,000 distinct CDR3 sequences detected, 25% appear once; the ten largest clones hold less than 2.5%. Germline V gene data show CDR1 as ENHRY and CDR2 as SYGVKD. V gave up 5 bases and J gave up 3 bases; unmatched junction bases: 3. This CDR3 contains 14 residues. Notes on this clonotype: Its antigen is unknown.

The V and J genes are TRBV10-3 and TRBJ2-2, with 7 bases identical to TRBD1. Sequences were derived from CD4+ T cells sorted from PBMCs, sampled roughly 5 days after vaccination. The clonotype originates from a man aged 50-59 years who received an inactivated influenza vaccine. The DNA of the CDR3 is TGTGCCATCAGTCGGGACAGAGACACCGGGGAGCTGTTTTTT. It codes for CAISRDRDTGELFF.